The 20 T cell receptor beta chains given below trace back to one sample, sequenced in a study of T-cell memory formation after mild COVID-19 (dated by TCRdb to the early 2020s). Library generation was performed with 5' RACE. The data were produced on an Illumina NovaSeq 6000. TCRdb passed the public sequencing reads through fastp at Q25 and MiXCR, retaining productive beta sequences. Rows are combined by CDR3 protein, so each entry shows the most common genes and DNA. The sample includes around 200,000 distinct CDR3 sequences, with roughly a tenth observed a single time. The top ten clonotypes cover 2.5% to 3.5% of the sample. The sequencing sample was made of PBMCs or a T cell subset sorted from them (not recorded which). Receptors were obtained from a man aged 18 to 30 who had mild COVID-19 (a few samples of this study predate the infection). The sample titles of this study are shuffled in the database, so cell type and time point are left out; the donor was told from shared clones.

This clonotype was seen more than once but under ten times. The CDR3 DNA is TGTGCCAGCACTGCCGGGGTGACCAGCGCGGGTGAGCAGTTCTTC. Protein: CASTAGVTSAGEQFF. J is TRBJ2-1 and V is TRBV12-3 or TRBV12-4, with a tentative D call TRBD2 (5 bases). The V and J ends lost 7 bases and 9 bases respectively, with 22 bases between them. This CDR3 spans 15 amino acids.

The CDR3: CASTNGGQGTGELFF. CDR3 nucleotides: TGTGCCAGCACCAATGGGGGACAGGGAACCGGGGAGCTGTTTTTT. The chain links TRBV28 to TRBJ2-2; TRBD1 aligns across 9 bases. CDR3 length equals 15 residues. The ends lost 7 bases at V and 5 bases at J; junction bases unmatched: 8. CDR1 MDHEN and CDR2 SYDVKM come from the germline V gene.

Only a few counts were recorded for this clonotype. The genes are TRBV7-9 and TRBJ2-1; no clear D gene. CDR3 size: 14 residues. V lost 3 bases and J 5 bases, leaving 11 bases between the germline ends. Germline CDR1 is SEHNR and CDR2 is FQNEAQ (reference sequence). The CDR3 DNA reads TGTGCCAGCAGCTTTTGGGCTGTTGACAATGAGCAGTTCTTC. Translating gives CASSFWAVDNEQFF.

The chain is built from TRBV5-1 and TRBJ2-1; 8 bases are a match to TRBD2. The V gene's germline CDR1 is SGHRS and CDR2 YFSETQ. J was trimmed by 2 bases and V by 4 bases; bases with no gene match: 5. This CDR3 comprises 15 residues. The CDR3 protein is CASSDVAGTYNEQFF. For the CDR3, the DNA is TGCGCCAGCAGCGACGTAGCGGGAACCTACAATGAGCAGTTCTTC.

V usage is TRBV28 and J usage is TRBJ2-5; TRBD1 aligns across 9 bases. The V gene's germline CDR1 is MDHEN and CDR2 SYDVKM. Trimming removed 5 bases from V and 5 bases from J; junction bases left unmatched: 3. The CDR3 runs to 13 residues. The DNA for the CDR3 is TGTGCCAGCAGTACAGGGGGCTGGGAGACCCAGTACTTC. Translating gives CASSTGGWETQYF.

The sample holds a few counts of this clonotype. This CDR3 is CSARRGRESQPQHF. The CDR3 DNA reads TGCAGTGCTAGAAGAGGCAGGGAGTCCCAGCCCCAGCATTTT. This chain uses TRBV20-1 with TRBJ1-5; tentatively, D is TRBD1 (5 bases). Per the germline V gene, CDR1 is DFQATT and CDR2 is SNEGSKA (reference sequence). This CDR3 comprises 14 residues. Trimming took 2 bases from V and 7 from J, leaving 15 bases between them.

V and J are TRBV10-3 and TRBJ2-1; 9 bases are shared with TRBD1. After removal of 7 bases from V and 7 bases from J, the junction contained 5 bases not matched to a gene. Germline CDR1 and CDR2: ENHRY and SYGVKD. The CDR3 covers 13 residues. The CDR3 DNA sequence: TGTGCCATCATGCCGGGACAGGGTAATGAGCAGTTCTTC. The encoded protein is CAIMPGQGNEQFF.

CDR3: CASSQGGLPGANVLTF. The CDR3 DNA reads TGCGCCAGCAGCCAAGGGGGCCTTCCTGGGGCCAACGTCCTGACTTTC. The chain recombines TRBV4-3 with TRBJ2-6, with D maybe TRBD1 (5 bases). The V end lost 1 base, the J end lost 2 bases, and 9 bases lay between the germline ends. Germline values: CDR1 LGHNA, CDR2 YSLEER. The CDR3 has 16 residues.

The chain combines TRBV12-3 or TRBV12-4 with TRBJ2-7, with D perhaps assigned TRBD1 or TRBD2 (5 bases each). This CDR3 comprises 12 residues. V was shortened by 6 bases and J by 6 bases, with 12 bases between the two germline ends. CDR3 in DNA: TGTGCCAGCAGCCGGGACCTAGGCGAGCAGTACGTC. Its translation is CASSRDLGEQYV.

This clonotype has a count of ten or more. The J gene is TRBJ1-1, the V gene TRBV18, with D maybe TRBD1 (6 bases). The germline V gene encodes CDR1 KGHSH and CDR2 LQKENI. The ends were cut back, 6 bases at V and 2 bases at J, with 19 bases in the middle. The CDR3 sequence is 16 residues long. This CDR3 reads CASSPNRGLTNTEAFF. DNA of the CDR3: TGTGCCAGCTCCCCGAACCGGGGGCTTACAAACACTGAAGCTTTCTTT.

This clonotype has only a few counts. The rearrangement joins TRBV29-1 to TRBJ1-2, with D tentatively TRBD1 (5 bases). CDR1 and CDR2 (germline): SQVTM, ANQGSEA. V dropped 7 bases and J dropped 4 bases, with 16 bases sitting between them. The CDR3 length is 13 residues. The CDR3 region is CSAGELGVYGYTF. The CDR3 bases are TGCAGCGCTGGGGAGCTGGGGGTCTATGGCTACACCTTC.

V usage is TRBV7-2 and J usage is TRBJ2-2; tentative D call: TRBD2 (7 bases). The CDR3 length is 14 residues. Germline V CDR1 and CDR2: SGHTA, FQGNSA. V was clipped by 6 bases and J by 2 bases, with 10 bases between them. The chain's CDR3 is CASRSGGNTGELFF. As DNA, the CDR3 is TGTGCCAGCAGATCGGGGGGCAACACCGGGGAGCTGTTTTTT.

This sequence joins TRBV9 and TRBJ1-3; the D is unclear. The V gene lost 3 bases and the J gene lost 4 bases, with 8 bases spanning the gap. The CDR3 runs 13 residues. Germline-derived CDR1 and CDR2 are SGDLS and YYNGEE. The CDR3 here is CASSAYFGNTIYF. The DNA for the CDR3 is TGTGCCAGCAGCGCTTATTTCGGAAACACCATATATTTT.

A remark on this clonotype: Mismatch with germline at one junction end may stem from a read error. The chain employs TRBV5-1 and TRBJ1-1; 10 bases are a match to TRBD1. Germline CDR1 is SGHRS and CDR2 is YFSETQ. CDR3 length equals 16 residues. The CDR3 loop is CASSLGPDRGYTEAFF. CDR3 coding DNA: TGCGCCAGCAGTTTGGGCCCGGACAGGGGGTACACTGAAGCTTTCTTT.

This clonotype was found a few times. The chain combines TRBV15 with TRBJ1-5; D is uncertain. This CDR3 comprises 12 residues. Trimming took 2 bases from V and 6 from J, leaving 5 bases between them. Germline CDR1 reads LNHNV; CDR2 reads YYDKDF (reference sequence). The CDR3 loop reads CATSRSRQPQHF. The CDR3 coding sequence is TGTGCCACCAGCAGAAGTCGTCAGCCCCAGCATTTT.

CDR3 nucleotide sequence: TGCGCCAGCAGCTTGCTGGGGGAGGAGACCCAGTACTTC. This gives the protein CASSLLGEETQYF. The chain couples TRBV5-1 to TRBJ2-5, with D perhaps assigned TRBD1 or TRBD2 (5 bases each). Germline CDR1 reads SGHRS; CDR2 reads YFSETQ. The V end was cut by 1 base, the J end by 5 bases, with 9 bases between. The CDR3 is 13 amino acids.

This clonotype showed up just a few times. The chain recombines TRBV4-3 with TRBJ1-2, with D unclear. Germline CDR1 reads LGHNA; CDR2 reads YSLEER. V was cut by 0 bases and J by 5 bases, with 10 bases left in between. The CDR3 loop spans 14 amino acids. The CDR3 DNA reads as TGCGCCAGCAGCCAAGACAGGTTACCGTATGGCTACACCTTC. It codes for CASSQDRLPYGYTF.

This clonotype was found a few times. The genes are TRBV7-2 and TRBJ1-3; unclear D gene. The V end was cut by 4 bases, the J end by 1 base, with 14 bases between. CDR3 length: 16 residues. Germline V CDR1 and CDR2: SGHTA, FQGNSA. The CDR3 protein is CASSWAGRRSGNTIYF. The CDR3 DNA follows: TGTGCCAGCAGCTGGGCGGGCCGTAGGTCTGGAAACACCATATATTTT. The complete variable domain, with remaining parts taken from reference TRBV7-2 and TRBJ1-3, reads GAGVSQSPSNKVTEKGKDVELRCDPISGHTALYWYRQSLGQGLEFLIYFQGNSAPDKSGLPSDRFSAERTGGSVSTLTIQRTQQEDSAVYLCASSWAGRRSGNTIYFGEGSWLTVV.

This clonotype was recorded a few times. The genes are TRBV6-2 or TRBV6-3 and TRBJ1-1; D remains unclear. The CDR3 totals 14 residues. Trimming shortened V by 5 bases and J by 3 bases, and 13 bases separated the two germline ends. The germline V gene encodes CDR1 MNHEY and CDR2 SVGEGT. CDR3: CASSDDWRDTEAFF. The CDR3 bases are TGTGCCAGCAGTGACGACTGGAGGGACACTGAAGCTTTCTTT.

This clonotype was seen only a few times. The CDR3 spells CASSPPGQQAPETQYF. CDR3 sequence (DNA): TGCGCCAGCAGTCCTCCGGGACAGCAAGCGCCGGAGACCCAGTACTTC. The V call is TRBV23-1, the J call TRBJ2-5, with 7 positions matching TRBD1. TRBV23-1 is an open reading frame, and its role is uncertain. V lost 4 bases to trimming and J lost 5 bases; unmatched junction nucleotides: 13. This CDR3 contains 16 residues.